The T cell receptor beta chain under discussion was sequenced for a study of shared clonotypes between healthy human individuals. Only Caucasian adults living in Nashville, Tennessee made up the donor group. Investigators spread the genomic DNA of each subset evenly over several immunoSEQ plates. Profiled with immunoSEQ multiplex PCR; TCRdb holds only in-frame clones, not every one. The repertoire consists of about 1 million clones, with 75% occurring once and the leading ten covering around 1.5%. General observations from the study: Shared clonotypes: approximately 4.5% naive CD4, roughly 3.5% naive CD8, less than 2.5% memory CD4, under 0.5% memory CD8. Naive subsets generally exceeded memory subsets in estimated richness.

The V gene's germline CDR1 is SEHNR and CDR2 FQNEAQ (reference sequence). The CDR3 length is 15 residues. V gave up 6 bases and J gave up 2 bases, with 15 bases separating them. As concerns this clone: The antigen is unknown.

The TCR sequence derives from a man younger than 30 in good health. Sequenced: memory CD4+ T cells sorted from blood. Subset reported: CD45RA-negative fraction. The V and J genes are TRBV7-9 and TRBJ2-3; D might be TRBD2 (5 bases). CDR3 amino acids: CASRPPSSSTDTQYF. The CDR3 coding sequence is TGTGCCAGCAGGCCCCCTAGCTCCTCCACAGATACGCAGTATTTT.